This passage covers 30 T cell receptor beta chains from one sample sequenced in a study of T cell repertoires in cytomegalovirus infection. Antigens for these TCRs are unknown. TCRdb redid the calling of the reads with MiXCR, one entry per CDR3 protein. The sample carries about 220,000 distinct CDR3 sequences, around 40% recorded once. Sequencing was performed on CD8+ T cells from cultured PBMCs, taken from culture after CMV antigen stimulation. The receptors were gathered from a human donor in good health (CMV status not recorded). Some clones in this sample may be carry-over from other donors' samples.

CDR3 nucleotides: TGCAGCGTTGAACCAGGACCCGCTGAGACCCAGTACTTC. Its translation is CSVEPGPAETQYF. This chain uses TRBV29-1 with TRBJ2-5; D uncertain. V shed 2 bases and J shed 5 bases, with 12 bases lying between them. The CDR3 has 13 amino acids. Germline lookup yields CDR1 SQVTM and CDR2 ANQGSEA.

This clonotype came up a few times. The chain combines TRBV27 with TRBJ2-1; D gene uncertain. Germline V gene lookup returns CDR1 MNHEY and CDR2 SMNVEV (reference sequence). The CDR3 spans 16 residues. The germline V and J ends were trimmed by 0 bases and 2 bases, with 11 bases remaining between them. CDR3 in amino acids: CASSLSAAQPYNEQFF. CDR3 coding DNA: TGTGCCAGCAGTTTATCGGCAGCGCAACCCTACAATGAGCAGTTCTTC.

This clonotype showed up just a few times. The rearrangement uses TRBV7-3 and TRBJ2-2; 8 positions match TRBD1. This CDR3 contains 16 residues. Trimming at V came to 6 bases and at J to 5 bases, leaving 11 bases not matched to a gene. Germline lookup yields CDR1 SGHTA and CDR2 FQGTGA. The CDR3 DNA is TGTGCCAGCAGTCCTCAGGGGGCTGGGTGGACCGGGGAGCTGTTTTTT. Translation: CASSPQGAGWTGELFF.

The chain joins TRBV7-1 to TRBJ2-3, with TRBD2 as a possible D gene (5 bases). TRBV7-1 is noted as an ORF with a role that remains uncertain. CDR3 length equals 13 residues. The V gene lost 3 bases and the J gene lost 6 bases, with 10 bases spanning the gap. The CDR3 region has the DNA TGTGCCAGCAGCTCTCCGGGGTGGGATACGCAGTATTTT. Translating it yields CASSSPGWDTQYF.

The chain uses TRBV25-1 and TRBJ2-7; D may be TRBD1 (5 bases). The V end lost 7 bases, the J end lost 0 bases, and 7 bases lay between the germline ends. The CDR3 is 12 residues long. Germline V gives CDR1 MGHDK, CDR2 SYGVNS. The CDR3 region is CASKDISYEQYF. The CDR3 DNA sequence: TGTGCCAGCAAGGACATCTCCTACGAGCAGTACTTC.

This clonotype was picked up a small number of times. The V gene is TRBV11-2, the J gene TRBJ2-2; D perhaps matches TRBD2 (6 bases). From germline, CDR1 is SGHAT and CDR2 FQNNGV. Trimming removed 5 bases from V and 3 bases from J, with 16 bases in between. CDR3 length: 16 residues. The CDR3 DNA sequence: TGTGCCAGCAGCAATGTAGCGGCTGGGGACACCGGGGAGCTGTTTTTT. Its protein product is CASSNVAAGDTGELFF.

As to this clonotype: This sequence may be a read error, since a much larger clone differs from it by one base. CDR3 in amino acids: CASSPGLGGSGNDQFF. CDR3 bases: TGTGCCAGCAGCCCAGGGCTGGGGGGGTCTGGCAATGATCAGTTCTTC. The rearrangement links TRBV7-2 to TRBJ2-1; 7 nucleotides line up with TRBD2. Germline CDR1 SGHTA, CDR2 FQGNSA. The CDR3 covers 16 residues.

This clonotype was counted only a few times. The J gene is TRBJ2-7, the V gene TRBV10-3; the match to TRBD1 covers 10 bases. From germline, CDR1 is ENHRY and CDR2 SYGVKD. V gave up 0 bases and J gave up 0 bases; unmatched junction bases: 8. This CDR3 is 18 amino acids long. CDR3 nucleotides: TGTGCCATCAGTGAGTCGATTGACAGGGGGCTTATCTCCTACGAGCAGTACTTC. Protein product: CAISESIDRGLISYEQYF.

This sequence joins TRBV28 and TRBJ2-3; D unresolved. The germline gives CDR1 MDHEN, CDR2 SYDVKM. The CDR3 is made up of 14 amino acids. Trimming stripped 7 bases from V and 1 base from J, with 12 bases between. DNA of the CDR3: TGTGCCAGCAACTCTATTTACGGCACAGATACGCAGTATTTT. This sequence encodes CASNSIYGTDTQYF.

This clonotype was seen just once. The rearrangement joins TRBV6-5 to TRBJ2-5; either TRBD1 or TRBD2 may supply D (5 bases each). V lost 5 bases and J 0 bases, leaving 16 bases between the germline ends. CDR3 length: 16 amino acids. Germline V CDR1 and CDR2: MNHEY, SVGAGI. CDR3 protein: CASSPLDGTDQETQYF. Here the CDR3 DNA reads TGTGCCAGCAGTCCGCTTGACGGGACCGACCAAGAGACCCAGTACTTC.

This chain connects TRBV7-9 to TRBJ2-2; D remains ambiguous. The CDR3 loop spans 12 amino acids. V was cut by 5 bases and J by 7 bases, with 8 bases left in between. The germline V gene encodes CDR1 SEHNR and CDR2 FQNEAQ (reference sequence). The CDR3 is CASSLWDGELFF. CDR3 DNA sequence: TGTGCCAGCAGCCTTTGGGACGGGGAGCTGTTTTTT.

The CDR3 coding sequence is TGCAGCGTTGAGCCGGACAGGGACCCCGATGAGCAGTTCTTC. The encoded protein is CSVEPDRDPDEQFF. The chain uses TRBV29-1 and TRBJ2-1, with 8 bases that match TRBD1. Trimming took 3 bases from V and 8 from J; bases not matched to a gene: 9. Germline V CDR1 and CDR2: SQVTM, ANQGSEA. The CDR3 runs 14 residues.

At least ten counts were recorded for this clonotype. The chain uses TRBV7-4 and TRBJ2-3; TRBD2 matches 8 bases. The V segment lost 4 bases and the J segment 4 bases; nucleotides outside the gene matches: 4. Per germline, CDR1 SGHVT and CDR2 SQSDAQ. The CDR3 length is 14 residues. This CDR3 reads CASSSSGSADTQYF. The CDR3 region has the DNA TGTGCCAGCAGCTCAAGCGGGAGCGCAGATACGCAGTATTTT.

The genes are TRBV12-3 or TRBV12-4 and TRBJ1-4, with TRBD1 matching over 8 bases. With 5 bases clipped from V and 4 bases from J, the junction kept 6 bases outside the gene matches. This CDR3 has 15 amino acids. This CDR3 reads CASSPSDRGNEKLFF. CDR3 sequence (DNA): TGTGCCAGCAGTCCCTCAGACAGGGGTAATGAAAAACTGTTTTTT.

V usage is TRBV7-9 and J usage is TRBJ2-1; D gene unclear. The CDR3 has 16 residues. Germline CDR1 is SEHNR and CDR2 is FQNEAQ (reference sequence). Trimming removed 5 bases from V and 0 bases from J, with 14 bases in between. The DNA of the CDR3 is TGTGCCAGCAGCCCGGTCCCCGACCGCTCCTACAATGAGCAGTTCTTC. Protein product: CASSPVPDRSYNEQFF.

This clonotype was found a few times. The V gene is TRBV20-1, the J gene TRBJ2-7, with 9 bases identical to TRBD1. With 4 bases clipped from V and 0 bases from J, the junction kept 7 bases outside the gene matches. This CDR3 is 15 amino acids long. In germline, CDR1 is DFQATT, CDR2 SNEGSKA (reference sequence). The CDR3 DNA follows: TGCAGTGCTATAGAGACAGGGGGGAGCTCCTACGAGCAGTACTTC. It is translated as CSAIETGGSSYEQYF.

This chain uses TRBV7-3 with TRBJ1-1; D remains ambiguous. The CDR3 is made up of 13 amino acids. V lost 0 bases to trimming and J lost 3 bases, with 5 bases between them. Germline loops: CDR1 SGHTA, CDR2 FQGTGA. DNA of the CDR3: TGTGCCAGCAGCTTAACAGAGGACACTGAAGCTTTCTTT. Its translation is CASSLTEDTEAFF.

The V gene is TRBV27, the J gene TRBJ2-7; D is unresolved. The V and J ends lost 0 bases and 0 bases respectively, with 9 bases between them. The CDR3 extends over 15 amino acids. Germline CDR1 and CDR2: MNHEY and SMNVEV (reference sequence). As DNA, the CDR3 is TGTGCCAGCAGTTTATCAACTGCCAGCTCCTACGAGCAGTACTTC. This gives the protein CASSLSTASSYEQYF.

There are a few counts of this clonotype. The chain carries TRBV12-5 and TRBJ2-5, with a possible D match to TRBD1 (5 bases). Germline V CDR1 and CDR2: LGHNT, FRNRAP. Trimming took 6 bases from V and 2 from J, leaving 10 bases between them. The length of the CDR3 is 13 residues. For the CDR3, the DNA is TGTGCTAGTGGATTCGACAGACAAGAGACCCAGTACTTC. Translated, it gives CASGFDRQETQYF.

This clonotype was seen only a few times. The chain couples TRBV4-3 to TRBJ2-3, with 10 bases identical to TRBD2. Per germline, CDR1 LGHNA and CDR2 YSLEER. Unmatched junction bases numbered 6, after V lost 4 bases and J lost 5 bases. CDR3 size: 15 residues. The CDR3 DNA is TGCGCCAGCAGCCTTCAGACTAGCGGGTTAGATACGCAGTATTTT. It codes for CASSLQTSGLDTQYF.

This clonotype was found a few times. The rearrangement links TRBV7-3 to TRBJ1-2, with D uncertain. CDR1 is SGHTA, CDR2 FQGTGA, per germline. CDR3 length: 13 residues. V gave up 5 bases and J gave up 4 bases, with 11 bases separating them. The CDR3 sequence is CASSLDWFYGYTF. The DNA for the CDR3 is TGTGCCAGCAGCCTGGACTGGTTCTATGGCTACACCTTC.

The V call is TRBV11-2, the J call TRBJ2-3; 12 bases align to TRBD2. V was pared by 4 bases and J by 6 bases, with 5 bases of the junction left unmatched. This CDR3 is 15 amino acids long. Germline V lookup: CDR1 SGHAT, CDR2 FQNNGV. This CDR3 is CASSWTSGEADTQYF. CDR3 nucleotide sequence: TGTGCCAGCAGCTGGACTAGCGGGGAGGCGGATACGCAGTATTTT.

The CDR3 loop reads CSVVEGVIYEQYF. CDR3 nucleotides: TGCAGCGTTGTTGAGGGGGTGATATACGAGCAGTACTTC. This sequence joins TRBV29-1 and TRBJ2-7; D possibly corresponds to TRBD1 (6 bases). Looked up from germline, CDR1 is SQVTM and CDR2 is ANQGSEA. Trimming took off 4 bases at V and 4 bases at J, with 14 bases between the two ends. CDR3 size: 13 residues.

This rearrangement joins TRBV4-1 to TRBJ2-7; no definite D call. V lost 0 bases and J lost 5, with 8 bases in between. The CDR3 runs to 13 residues. CDR1 MGHRA and CDR2 YSYEKL come from the germline V gene. This CDR3 is CASSQDLSDEQYF. CDR3 DNA: TGCGCCAGCAGCCAAGATCTGTCGGACGAGCAGTACTTC.

This chain connects TRBV7-3 to TRBJ2-7; no definite D call. Trimming took 4 bases from V and 2 from J, leaving 9 bases between them. The CDR3 totals 13 residues. Germline V gene lookup returns CDR1 SGHTA and CDR2 FQGTGA. CDR3 amino acids: CASSSEPAYEQYF. The CDR3 DNA reads TGTGCCAGCAGCTCCGAGCCAGCCTACGAGCAGTACTTC.

This chain links TRBV7-9 with TRBJ2-4; 11 bases map to TRBD1. This CDR3 is built from 20 residues. With 5 bases clipped from V and 0 bases from J, the junction kept 15 bases outside the gene matches. CDR1 is SEHNR and CDR2 is FQNEAQ in the germline V gene (reference sequence). For the CDR3, the DNA is TGTGCCAGCAGCGCCCGGACAGGGGGCCTAGCGGGGCGAGCCAAAAACATTCAGTACTTC. The encoded protein is CASSARTGGLAGRAKNIQYF.

This chain joins TRBV27 and TRBJ2-7; the D is unclear. The CDR3 runs 14 residues. Germline V gene lookup returns CDR1 MNHEY and CDR2 SMNVEV (reference sequence). V lost 2 bases to trimming and J lost 2 bases, with 10 bases between them. As DNA, the CDR3 is TGTGCCAGCAGTTTAGAGTACTCTCCCTACGAGCAGTACTTC. Its translation is CASSLEYSPYEQYF.

The gene calls are TRBV7-8 and TRBJ1-4, with 7 bases that match TRBD1. J gave up 5 bases and V 8 bases, and 11 bases lay outside the gene matches. The CDR3 contains 15 residues. Germline values: CDR1 SGHVS, CDR2 FQNEAQ. The CDR3 DNA sequence: TGTGCCAGCGGAAGGGAGGGGGCTCTAAATGAAAAACTGTTTTTT. Amino acid sequence: CASGREGALNEKLFF.

The V and J genes are TRBV4-1 and TRBJ2-1, with 13 nucleotides matching TRBD2. V shed 3 bases, J shed 9 bases, and the junction held 11 bases outside the gene matches. Per the germline V gene, CDR1 is MGHRA and CDR2 is YSYEKL. CDR3 length: 17 residues. CDR3 protein: CASSQDLRTSGSGEQFF. The CDR3 DNA reads as TGCGCCAGCAGCCAGGACCTTAGGACTAGCGGGAGTGGTGAGCAGTTCTTC.

Note on this clonotype: Mismatch with germline at one junction end may stem from a read error. The rearrangement joins TRBV10-3 to TRBJ1-1, with 9 positions matching TRBD1. Germline values: CDR1 ENHRY, CDR2 SYGVKD. This CDR3 contains 17 residues. The CDR3 reads CDISDLVTGGINTEAFF. CDR3 in DNA: TGTGACATCAGTGATCTGGTCACAGGGGGCATAAACACTGAAGCTTTCTTT.